This T cell receptor (beta chain) was obtained from a study of blood T cells in healthy people across ages. Trimming cost V 0 bases and J 8 bases, with 12 bases left between them. Germline CDR1 ENHRY, CDR2 SYGVKD. CDR3 length: 14 amino acids. For the second PCR, which ran for about 7 to 11 cycles, a sample-barcoded 5' primer and a J-beta primer mix were used. TCRdb processed the 5' RACE reads anew with MiXCR; each CDR3 protein has one entry. The sample lists about 730,000 distinct CDR3 sequences, roughly two fifths occurring once. Study outcomes and limitations: Fewer expanded clones and more diversity marked long-lived versus aged donors.

Worth noting for this clonotype: Its antigen remains unknown.

Sequencing was performed on blood. The sequence was collected from a woman in her sixties in good health. The chain carries TRBV10-3 and TRBJ2-3; possible D gene TRBD2, 6 bases. CDR3: CAISESANGGTQYF. The CDR3 DNA is TGTGCCATCAGTGAGTCAGCTAACGGGGGTACGCAGTATTTT.